This T cell receptor (beta chain) was sequenced for a study of T cell responses to AZD1222 COVID-19 vaccine. Study-wide findings and caveats: Sampling that yielded the repertoires occurred only after the peak T cell response. A mostly white British donor set with more females was recruited, and clonal diversity was possibly underestimated. A reported finding is that nearly half of spike-specific TCRs target unmutated variant regions. After two AZD1222 doses, spike-specific TCR breadth and depth rose versus day 0.

The repertoire was sequenced with immunoSEQ multiplex PCR; TCRdb's copy has only in-frame clones and lacks some. The sample includes around 65,000 clones, roughly 80% seen only once; the top ten take around 27%. As concerns this clone: Its antigen is undetermined.

Germline lookup yields CDR1 SEHNR and CDR2 FQNEAQ (reference sequence). V was pared by 6 bases and J by 2 bases, with 16 bases between. The CDR3 extends over 15 amino acids. This specimen was peripheral blood, taken 28 days after the second AZD1222 dose. This sequence joins TRBV7-9 and TRBJ1-2; D remains unclear. The sequence came from an adult who received the AZD1222 COVID-19 vaccine. CDR3 amino acids: CASSSSRTGNYGYTF. The CDR3 nucleotides are TGTGCCAGCAGTTCAAGCAGGACCGGCAACTATGGCTACACCTTC.